The entry below gives a single TCR beta chain sequence along with its context. Its specificity is not known. Profiling relied on immunoSEQ multiplex PCR, and the TCRdb table lists in-frame clones only, not all of them. The table has 150,000 to 200,000 clones, less than 90% seen once. The sample belongs to a study of cytomegalovirus exposure and HLA in healthy donors. Study-level points and caveats: Rarity held for most TCR sequences, but there were some public TCRs that occurred in many donors. A classifier reportedly called cytomegalovirus status with high sensitivity and specificity.

Germline CDR1 and CDR2: LNHDA and SQIVND (reference sequence). The CDR3 sequence is 15 residues long. V lost 5 bases, J lost 5 bases, and 8 bases stayed unmatched. The chain uses TRBV19 and TRBJ2-7; 11 positions agree with TRBD1. This receptor was obtained from a man between 25 and 39 years old in good health and CMV-seropositive. The sequencing input was PBMCs. Here the CDR3 reads CASSPRWDRGDEQYF. The CDR3 nucleotides read TGTGCCAGTAGTCCACGGTGGGACAGGGGGGACGAGCAGTACTTC.